A single sample gave rise to the 4 T cell receptor beta chains below, sequenced in a study of graft-versus-host responses after intestinal transplantation. These receptors' targets are unknown. Sequencing used immunoSEQ multiplex PCR; TCRdb keeps in-frame clones, though not all of them. This repertoire shows 65,000 to 90,000 clones, approximately 88% found once; its top ten account for around 2.6%. The source material was unstimulated CD8+ T cells sorted from spleen or lymph node cells, sampled before intestinal transplant. These TCRs come from a human donor who received an intestinal transplant.

This sequence joins TRBV5-6 and TRBJ1-6; 7 bases are a match to TRBD1. The ends lost 5 bases at V and 6 bases at J; junction bases unmatched: 17. The CDR3 is 18 amino acids. Germline-derived CDR1 and CDR2 are SGHDT and YYEEEE. As DNA, the CDR3 is TGTGCCAGCAGTTATTACATTCTTCCCGGGACAGCTAATTCACCCCTCCACTTT. Protein product: CASSYYILPGTANSPLHF.

The gene calls are TRBV7-8 and TRBJ2-7, with D perhaps TRBD1 (6 bases). The CDR3 runs 17 residues. The germline V and J ends were trimmed by 1 base and 2 bases, with 18 bases remaining between them. CDR1 SGHVS and CDR2 FQNEAQ come from the germline V gene. DNA of the CDR3: TGTGCCAGCAGCTTAGAAGCCCCAGGGGCCCGTACCTACGAGCAGTACTTC. Residues: CASSLEAPGARTYEQYF.

CDR3 bases: TGTGCCAGCAGTTTGGGACAGGGTGTCTACGAGCAGTACTTC. This codes for CASSLGQGVYEQYF. The chain recombines TRBV27 with TRBJ2-7; 9 bases are shared with TRBD1. J lost 3 bases, V lost 3 bases, and 3 bases had no gene match. CDR1 and CDR2 from the germline V gene are MNHEY and SMNVEV (reference sequence). The CDR3 has 14 residues.

This chain uses TRBV6-1 with TRBJ2-3; TRBD2 agrees at 7 bases. CDR3 length equals 15 residues. V was clipped by 9 bases and J by 3 bases; unmatched bases: 12. The V gene's germline CDR1 is MNHNS and CDR2 SASEGT. The CDR3 sequence is CASSHGGGRTDTQYF. The CDR3 DNA reads TGTGCCAGTTCACATGGGGGGGGAAGGACAGATACGCAGTATTTT.